The clone carrying this T cell receptor beta chain was counted between two and nine times. The data are from a study of T cells after yellow fever vaccination. 5'RACE template switching generated TCR cDNA, adding a universal primer site and UMIs. TCRdb fed the 5' RACE reads into MiXCR, producing one record per CDR3 protein. The profile shows about 210,000 distinct CDR3 sequences, 2.5% to 3.5% of them singletons. Trimming took off 2 bases at V and 10 bases at J, with 17 bases between the two ends. Germline V gene lookup returns CDR1 SGHVS and CDR2 FNYEAQ. CDR3 length: 14 amino acids. Sequenced material: CD4+ T cells sorted from PBMCs, taken 10 days after the yellow fever booster vaccination. This chain connects TRBV7-6 to TRBJ1-1, with a weak D call TRBD1 (6 bases). The clonotype was recovered from a man between 18 and 35 years old who received the YFV17D yellow fever vaccine. The CDR3 sequence is CASSLRAGEVVAFF. Here the CDR3 DNA reads TGTGCCAGCAGCTTACGGGCAGGGGAGGTGGTAGCTTTCTTT. Full variable domain (missing parts from reference TRBV7-6 and TRBJ1-1): GAGVSQSPRYKVTKRGQDVALRCDPISGHVSLYWYRQALGQGPEFLTYFNYEAQQDKSGLPNDRFSAERPEGSISTLTIQRTEQRDSAMYRCASSLRAGEVVAFFGQGTRLTVV.